This T cell receptor beta chain derives from a study of T cell responses to AZD1222 COVID-19 vaccine. Study-wide results and limits: Donors were largely white British and mainly female; clonal diversity was possibly underestimated.

Assay used: immunoSEQ multiplex PCR; TCRdb lists only in-frame clones, some missing. Found here are tens of thousands of clones, 84% of them singletons; the top ten hold approximately 20%. About this clone: Its cognate antigen is unknown. Sequence at one end of the junction differs from germline and may be a read error.

This CDR3 region has 12 residues. This clonotype was sampled from an adult in good health. This sample comprised peripheral blood, obtained on day 0 of AZD1222 vaccination. The V call is TRBV12-3 or TRBV12-4, the J call TRBJ1-2, with D uncertain. The CDR3 reads CASSFSRMLLSF. In DNA, the CDR3 is TGTGCCAGCAGTTTCTCCCGGATGCTCCTCTCCTTC.